This T cell receptor beta chain was sequenced for a study of identifying expanded T cells in peripheral blood. The study's findings and limits: Clone count variance between approximately two-week samples rose with total template count. Technical replicates showed about 1.1 changed clones; roughly two weeks around 15; four weeks 19.

The CDR3 has 16 residues. Trimming pared 5 bases from V and 5 bases from J, leaving 18 bases between. Germline CDR1 LNHDA, CDR2 SQIVND (reference sequence). Details on this clone: Its antigen is as yet unknown.

Collection occurred without any documented infections or immune events in donors. Data came from immunoSEQ multiplex PCR; TCRdb stores just in-frame clones and leaves some out. The data contain about 82,000 clones, 85% to 90% of them singletons. The V call is TRBV19, the J call TRBJ1-4; TRBD1 might be the D (5 bases). The sequencing sample was made of blood. The clonotype was recovered from a person between 18 and 70 years old in good health. CDR3 region: CASSGASPVENEKLFF. The CDR3 bases are TGTGCCAGTAGTGGGGCTTCGCCAGTAGAGAATGAAAAACTGTTTTTT.